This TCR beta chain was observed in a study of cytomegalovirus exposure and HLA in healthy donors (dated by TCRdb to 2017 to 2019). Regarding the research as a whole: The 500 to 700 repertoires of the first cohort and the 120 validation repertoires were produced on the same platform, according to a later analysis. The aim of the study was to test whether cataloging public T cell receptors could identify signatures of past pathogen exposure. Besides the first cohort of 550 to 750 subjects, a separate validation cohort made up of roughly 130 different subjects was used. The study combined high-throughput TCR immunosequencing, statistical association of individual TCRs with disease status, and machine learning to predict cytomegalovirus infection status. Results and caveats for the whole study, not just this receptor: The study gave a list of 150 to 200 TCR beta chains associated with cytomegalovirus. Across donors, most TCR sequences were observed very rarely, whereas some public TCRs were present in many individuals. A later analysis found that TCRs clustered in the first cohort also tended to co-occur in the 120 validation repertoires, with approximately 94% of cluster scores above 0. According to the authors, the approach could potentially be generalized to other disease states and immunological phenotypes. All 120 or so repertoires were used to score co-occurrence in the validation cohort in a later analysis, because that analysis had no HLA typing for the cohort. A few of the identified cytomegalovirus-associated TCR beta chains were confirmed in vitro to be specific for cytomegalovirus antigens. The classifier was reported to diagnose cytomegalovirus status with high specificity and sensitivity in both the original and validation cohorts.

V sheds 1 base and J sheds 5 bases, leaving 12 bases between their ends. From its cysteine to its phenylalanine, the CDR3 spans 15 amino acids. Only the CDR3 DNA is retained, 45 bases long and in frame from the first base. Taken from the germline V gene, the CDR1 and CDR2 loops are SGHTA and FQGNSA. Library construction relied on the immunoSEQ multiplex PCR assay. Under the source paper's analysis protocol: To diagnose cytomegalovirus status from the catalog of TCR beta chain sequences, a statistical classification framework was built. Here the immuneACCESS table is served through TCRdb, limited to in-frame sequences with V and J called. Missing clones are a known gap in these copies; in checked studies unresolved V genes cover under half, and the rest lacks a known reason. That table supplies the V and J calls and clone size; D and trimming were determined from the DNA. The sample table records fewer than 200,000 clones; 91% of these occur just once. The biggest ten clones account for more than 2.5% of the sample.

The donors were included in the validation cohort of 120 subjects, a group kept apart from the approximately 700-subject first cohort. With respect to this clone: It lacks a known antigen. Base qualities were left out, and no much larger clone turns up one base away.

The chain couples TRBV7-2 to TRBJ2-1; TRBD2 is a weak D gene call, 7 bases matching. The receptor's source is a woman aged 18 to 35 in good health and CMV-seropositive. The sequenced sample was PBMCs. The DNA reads TGTGCCAGCAGCTTAGTCGGGGGGCTGAACAATGAGCAGTTCTTC. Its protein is CASSLVGGLNNEQFF.